These 5 T cell receptor beta chains originate from one sample sequenced in a study of blood T cells in healthy people across ages. Next came a second PCR, run for roughly 6 to 11 cycles, which used a sample-barcoded 5' primer along with a J-beta primer mix. TCRdb re-called the 5' RACE reads with MiXCR, one entry per CDR3 protein. The sample includes about 730,000 distinct CDR3 sequences, roughly 41% of them seen just once. Sample: blood. The receptors derive from a woman aged 60 to 75 in good health.

The rearrangement uses TRBV7-2 and TRBJ2-3; D not certain. With 1 base removed from V and 3 bases from J, the gap between germline ends came to 8 bases. Per the germline V gene, CDR1 is SGHTA and CDR2 is FQGNSA. The CDR3 has 14 residues. The CDR3, as DNA: TGTGCCAGCAGCTTAGTGTTTCGGACAGATACGCAGTATTTT. This gives the protein CASSLVFRTDTQYF.

Turning to this clonotype: An end of the junction does not agree with germline; a read error may underlie this. The V and J genes are TRBV7-3 and TRBJ2-1; a possible D gene is TRBD1 (6 bases). This CDR3 spans 15 amino acids. Germline CDR1 is SGHTA and CDR2 is FQGTGA. The CDR3 DNA sequence: TGTACCAGCAGCCAGCTAGGACAGCTCGCCAATGAGCAGTTCTTC. Its protein is CTSSQLGQLANEQFF.

V is TRBV9 and J is TRBJ1-4; D uncertain. V lost 0 bases, J lost 2 bases, and 11 bases lay in between. The CDR3 loop spans 16 amino acids. CDR1 is SGDLS and CDR2 is YYNGEE in the germline V gene. CDR3 residues: CASSVGNPATNEKLFF. The CDR3 DNA reads TGTGCCAGCAGCGTAGGAAACCCTGCCACTAATGAAAAACTGTTTTTT.

This clonotype was seen a few times. The rearrangement uses TRBV2 and TRBJ2-3; 7 bases line up with TRBD2. This CDR3 has 13 residues. The V gene end was trimmed by 11 bases and the J gene end by 4 bases; junction bases not matched to a gene: 9. The V gene's germline CDR1 is SNHLY and CDR2 FYNNEI. CDR3 DNA: TGTGCCGTCCCGGGACGGGGGGCAGATACGCAGTATTTT. Its protein product is CAVPGRGADTQYF.

This clonotype was seen a handful of times. The V call is TRBV3-1, the J call TRBJ2-3; 12 nucleotides align to TRBD2. The germline CDR1 and CDR2 sequences are LGHDT and YNNKEL (reference sequence). The CDR3 loop spans 16 amino acids. Unmatched junction bases numbered 5, after V lost 2 bases and J lost 5 bases. The CDR3 spells CASSQRTSGARDTQYF. In nucleotides, the CDR3 is TGTGCCAGCAGCCAAAGGACTAGCGGGGCAAGAGATACGCAGTATTTT.